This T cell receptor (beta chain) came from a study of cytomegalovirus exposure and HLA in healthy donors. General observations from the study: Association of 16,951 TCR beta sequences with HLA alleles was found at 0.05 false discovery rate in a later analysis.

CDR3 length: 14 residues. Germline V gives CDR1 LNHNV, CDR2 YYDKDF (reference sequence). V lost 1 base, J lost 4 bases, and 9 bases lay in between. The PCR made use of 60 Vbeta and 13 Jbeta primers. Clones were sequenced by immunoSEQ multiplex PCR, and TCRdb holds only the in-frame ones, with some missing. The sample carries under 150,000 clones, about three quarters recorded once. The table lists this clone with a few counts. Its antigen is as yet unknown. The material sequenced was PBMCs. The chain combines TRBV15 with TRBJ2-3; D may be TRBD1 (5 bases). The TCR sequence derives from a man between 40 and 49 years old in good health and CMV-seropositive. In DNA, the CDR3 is TGTGCCACCAGCAGAGGGACCAGGGCAGATACGCAGTATTTT. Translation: CATSRGTRADTQYF. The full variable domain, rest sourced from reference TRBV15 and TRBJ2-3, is DAMVIQNPRYQVTQFGKPVTLSCSQTLNHNVMYWYQQKSSQAPKLLFHYYDKDFNNEADTPDNFQSRRPNTSFCFLDIRSPGLGDTAMYLCATSRGTRADTQYFGPGTRLTVL.